The 30 T cell receptor beta chains in this list originate from one sample, sequenced in a study of PD-L1 blockade in urothelial cancer. Time point meaning: pretreatment peripheral blood. Sequencing was performed with immunoSEQ multiplex PCR; in TCRdb, only in-frame clones are kept and a portion is missing. Of about 43,000 clones listed, 70% to 90% are singletons. The starting material was PBMCs, obtained around atezolizumab (anti-PD-L1) treatment. The receptors here all came from a man aged 55 to 69 with urothelial cancer.

The V gene is TRBV4-2, the J gene TRBJ1-1, with 8 nucleotides matching TRBD1. V trimming: 1 base; J trimming: 7 bases; junction bases outside the gene matches: 5. CDR1 is LGHNA and CDR2 is YNFKEQ in the germline V gene. The CDR3 loop spans 14 amino acids. CDR3 in DNA: TGTGCCAGCAGCCAAGCCAGGACAGGGTTTGAAGCTTTCTTT. It is translated as CASSQARTGFEAFF.

The chain carries TRBV25-1 and TRBJ1-2, with TRBD1 matching over 7 bases. From germline, CDR1 is MGHDK and CDR2 SYGVNS. With 2 bases clipped from V and 6 bases from J, the junction kept 6 bases outside the gene matches. The length of the CDR3 is 14 residues. The DNA for the CDR3 is TGTGCCAGCAGTGAAAGGGGGACAGCGGATGGCTACACCTTC. Translating gives CASSERGTADGYTF.

This chain joins TRBV5-6 and TRBJ2-7; weak D call: TRBD1 (6 bases). V gave up 2 bases and J gave up 5 bases, with 14 bases separating them. This CDR3 spans 14 amino acids. Germline lookup yields CDR1 SGHDT and CDR2 YYEEEE. CDR3 DNA: TGTGCCAGCAGCTTTCTGGGGGCCGTCGACGAGCAGTACTTC. Encoded protein: CASSFLGAVDEQYF.

The chain recombines TRBV7-2 with TRBJ2-5; a possible D gene is TRBD1 (6 bases). CDR1 is SGHTA and CDR2 is FQGNSA in the germline V gene. V was shortened by 1 base and J by 5 bases, with 14 bases between the two germline ends. The CDR3 runs 15 residues. CDR3: CASSLVTGPRETQYF. DNA of the CDR3: TGTGCCAGCAGCTTAGTGACAGGTCCGAGGGAGACCCAGTACTTC.

This clone was picked up a small number of times. V usage is TRBV19 and J usage is TRBJ1-2, with unresolved D. V dropped 6 bases and J dropped 5 bases, with 16 bases sitting between them. CDR3 size: 14 residues. Germline CDR1 reads LNHDA; CDR2 reads SQIVND (reference sequence). CDR3 bases: TGTGCCAGTAGCGTGGGCAGAATACCTTATGGCTACACCTTC. Its translation: CASSVGRIPYGYTF.

This clone occurred a few times. The DNA is omitted, as the CDR3 cannot be located on it reliably, and the CDR3 follows TCRdb's listing. This chain uses TRBV12-2 with TRBJ2-7; the D call of TRBD1 is as the table states it, not checked on the DNA. TRBV12-2 is a known pseudogene. The CDR3 spans 15 amino acids, including both terminal residues. CDR3 region: CASRLVGQGAYEQYF.

This clone was observed a handful of times. The chain joins TRBV11-1 to TRBJ2-5; D is possibly TRBD2 (5 bases). The V and J ends lost 1 base and 5 bases respectively, with 20 bases between them. Germline V gene sequence: CDR1 SGHAT, CDR2 FQDESV (reference sequence). The CDR3 length is 17 residues. CDR3 bases: TGTGCCAGCAGCTTAGACCCACTGGCGGGCTTGCCTGAGACCCAGTACTTC. This gives the protein CASSLDPLAGLPETQYF.

This rearrangement joins TRBV28 to TRBJ1-5, with a tentative D call TRBD1 (6 bases). Germline V gene data show CDR1 as MDHEN and CDR2 as SYDVKM. V gave up 3 bases and J gave up 8 bases, with 38 bases separating them. The CDR3 length is 22 residues. The CDR3 loop is CASSFLWVAGDPASREAEPQHF. The CDR3 nucleotides are TGTGCCAGCAGTTTTTTGTGGGTCGCAGGGGATCCGGCAAGTCGGGAAGCCGAGCCCCAGCATTTT.

This clone occurred once. The chain couples TRBV7-9 to TRBJ1-1; 9 bases align to TRBD1. CDR3 size: 14 residues. The germline V gene encodes CDR1 SEHNR and CDR2 FQNEAQ (reference sequence). V shed 4 bases, J shed 1 base, and the junction held 1 base outside the gene matches. The CDR3 coding sequence is TGTGCCAGCAGCTCGGGACAGGGGAACACTGAAGCTTTCTTT. This encodes CASSSGQGNTEAFF. Full variable domain (outside the CDR3, taken from reference TRBV7-9 and TRBJ1-1): DTGVSQNPRHKITKRGQNVTFRCDPISEHNRLYWYRQTLGQGPEFLTYFQNEAQLEKSRLLSDRFSAERPKGSFSTLEIQRTEQGDSAMYLCASSSGQGNTEAFFGQGTRLTVV.

There are a few counts of this clone. The chain carries TRBV7-2 and TRBJ1-4; 8 positions match TRBD1. The J segment lost 8 bases and the V segment lost 1 base, leaving 3 bases of the junction unmatched. Germline V gene lookup returns CDR1 SGHTA and CDR2 FQGNSA. This CDR3 comprises 14 residues. The CDR3 protein is CASSLGDRREKLFF. In nucleotides, the CDR3 is TGTGCCAGCAGCTTAGGGGACAGGCGCGAAAAACTGTTTTTT.

The genes are TRBV25-1 and TRBJ2-3; TRBD1 matches at 7 bases. V gave up 0 bases and J gave up 2 bases; unmatched junction bases: 5. In germline, CDR1 is MGHDK, CDR2 SYGVNS. This CDR3 is 16 amino acids long. The CDR3 DNA is TGTGCCAGCAGTGAATATGAGGGGGCGGCCACAGATACGCAGTATTTT. It codes for CASSEYEGAATDTQYF.

The chain carries TRBV19 and TRBJ2-7; D gene ambiguous. The ends were cut back, 9 bases at V and 1 base at J, with 16 bases in the middle. This CDR3 contains 14 residues. The V gene's germline CDR1 is LNHDA and CDR2 SQIVND (reference sequence). The CDR3 DNA sequence: TGTGCCAGCACTATGACCGCCACGTCCTACGAGCAGTACTTC. It is translated as CASTMTATSYEQYF.

V gene TRBV6-1 combines with J gene TRBJ1-3; no clear D. Germline loops: CDR1 MNHNS, CDR2 SASEGT. V was cut by 2 bases and J by 3 bases, with 8 bases left in between. There are 14 residues in the CDR3. The CDR3, as DNA: TGTGCCAGCAGTGAACAGGAAGTTGGAAACACCATATATTTT. Protein sequence: CASSEQEVGNTIYF.

The chain uses TRBV6-6 and TRBJ2-7, with a weak D call TRBD1 (5 bases). This CDR3 region has 15 residues. V lost 6 bases and J lost 2, with 17 bases in between. Looked up from germline, CDR1 is MNHNY and CDR2 is SVGAGI (reference sequence). CDR3: CASSNGVTAAYEQYF. The CDR3, as DNA: TGTGCCAGCAGCAATGGGGTGACAGCCGCCTACGAGCAGTACTTC.

The chain combines TRBV28 with TRBJ2-7; TRBD2 agrees at 9 bases. J gave up 2 bases and V 6 bases, and 8 bases lay outside the gene matches. From germline, CDR1 is MDHEN and CDR2 SYDVKM. This CDR3 is 15 amino acids long. The DNA of the CDR3 is TGTGCCAGCAGGACACTTAGCGGGGGCACCTACGAGCAGTACTTC. Amino acid sequence: CASRTLSGGTYEQYF. The whole variable domain, remainder taken from reference TRBV28 and TRBJ2-7, is DVKVTQSSRYLVKRTGEKVFLECVQDMDHENMFWYRQDPGLGLRLIYFSYDVKMKEKGDIPEGYSVSREKKERFSLILESASTNQTSMYLCASRTLSGGTYEQYFGPGTRLTVT.

This clone was detected once. V gene TRBV4-2 combines with J gene TRBJ2-1; D gene ambiguous. Germline V gene lookup returns CDR1 LGHNA and CDR2 YNFKEQ. This CDR3 is 15 amino acids long. V lost 0 bases, J lost 0 bases, and 6 bases lay in between. CDR3 in amino acids: CASSQDRSSYNEQFF. The CDR3 DNA sequence: TGTGCCAGCAGCCAAGACCGGAGCTCCTACAATGAGCAGTTCTTC.

This clone was seen once. The chain recombines TRBV6-4 with TRBJ1-2, with a tentative D call TRBD1 (6 bases). Germline V gene sequence: CDR1 MRHNA, CDR2 SNTAGT. Trimming left V 6 bases short and J 5 bases short, with 13 bases between. The CDR3 is 13 residues long. The CDR3 nucleotides read TGTGCCAGCAGGGACAGCCCTCATTATGGCTACACCTTC. Its protein is CASRDSPHYGYTF.

V is TRBV10-3 and J is TRBJ2-5; no definite D call. Germline assignment: CDR1 ENHRY and CDR2 SYGVKD. V lost 0 bases, J lost 5 bases, and 10 bases lay in between. The CDR3 length is 14 residues. This CDR3 is CAISESGSTETQYF. The CDR3 nucleotides read TGTGCCATCAGTGAGTCTGGCTCAACGGAGACCCAGTACTTC.

V usage is TRBV5-8 and J usage is TRBJ2-7; 8 nucleotides agree with TRBD1. CDR1 SGHTS and CDR2 YDEGEE come from the germline V gene. V shed 5 bases, J shed 4 bases, and the junction held 5 bases outside the gene matches. The CDR3 contains 13 residues. The CDR3 region is CASRRTGRYEQYF. DNA for the CDR3: TGTGCCAGCAGGCGGACAGGGAGGTACGAGCAGTACTTC.

The J gene is TRBJ1-6, the V gene TRBV27; the match to TRBD1 covers 9 bases. The V gene's germline CDR1 is MNHEY and CDR2 SMNVEV (reference sequence). The CDR3 has 14 amino acids. Trimming took 5 bases from V and 14 from J; bases not matched to a gene: 10. CDR3 nucleotides: TGTGCCAGCAGTCTGGGACAGGGTTACGGAACCCTCCACTTT. Its protein product is CASSLGQGYGTLHF.

This clone is a singleton in its sample. This chain connects TRBV18 to TRBJ1-2; D is undetermined. The CDR3 loop spans 15 amino acids. The V and J ends lost 0 bases and 7 bases respectively, with 15 bases between them. The V gene's germline CDR1 is KGHSH and CDR2 LQKENI. CDR3 sequence (DNA): TGTGCCAGCTCACCACCGGGCAGGATTTATTCTGGCTACACCTTC. Its translation is CASSPPGRIYSGYTF. Complete variable domain (other parts from reference TRBV18 and TRBJ1-2): NAGVMQNPRHLVRRRGQEARLRCSPMKGHSHVYWYRQLPEEGLKFMVYLQKENIIDESGMPKERFSAEFPKEGPSILRIQQVVRGDSAAYFCASSPPGRIYSGYTFGSGTRLTVV.

The CDR3 region is CASSFPPTSGRFYEQYF. The CDR3 DNA follows: TGTGCCAGCAGCTTCCCTCCGACTAGCGGGAGGTTCTACGAGCAGTACTTC. The chain has TRBV5-6 and TRBJ2-7; the match to TRBD2 covers 13 bases. The germline CDR1 and CDR2 sequences are SGHDT and YYEEEE. The CDR3 loop spans 17 amino acids. The V segment lost 2 bases and the J segment 3 bases; nucleotides outside the gene matches: 8.

This chain connects TRBV13 to TRBJ2-2; 7 bases fit TRBD1. Germline values: CDR1 PRHDT, CDR2 FYEKMQ (reference sequence). The ends lost 2 bases at V and 6 bases at J; junction bases unmatched: 6. The length of the CDR3 is 15 residues. The CDR3 nucleotides read TGTGCCAGCAGCTTACGCCCTACAGGGGCCGGGGAGCTGTTTTTT. Its translation is CASSLRPTGAGELFF.

The chain links TRBV30 to TRBJ2-1, with 13 bases identical to TRBD2. Germline V gene data show CDR1 as GTSNPN and CDR2 as SVGIG (reference sequence). The CDR3 sequence is 15 residues long. V was clipped by 2 bases and J by 9 bases; unmatched bases: 7. The CDR3 protein is CAWSPGLAGIVEQFF. In nucleotides, the CDR3 is TGTGCCTGGAGTCCGGGACTAGCGGGAATCGTTGAGCAGTTCTTC.

The chain links TRBV4-1 to TRBJ1-4; 9 bases are shared with TRBD1. Per the germline V gene, CDR1 is MGHRA and CDR2 is YSYEKL. J lost 8 bases, V lost 2 bases, and 6 bases had no gene match. The CDR3 has 15 amino acids. This CDR3 reads CASSQQTGGAEKLFF. DNA for the CDR3: TGCGCCAGCAGCCAACAAACAGGGGGCGCGGAAAAACTGTTTTTT.

The rearrangement joins TRBV11-2 to TRBJ1-2; TRBD1 matches at 9 bases. Unmatched junction bases numbered 1, after V lost 3 bases and J lost 2 bases. CDR3 length: 14 amino acids. CDR1 is SGHAT and CDR2 is FQNNGV in the germline V gene. The CDR3 bases are TGTGCCAGCAGCTTGGGGACAGGGAACTATGGCTACACCTTC. Encoded protein: CASSLGTGNYGYTF. Variable domain in full (rest from reference TRBV11-2 and TRBJ1-2): EAGVAQSPRYKIIEKRQSVAFWCNPISGHATLYWYQQILGQGPKLLIQFQNNGVVDDSQLPKDRFSAERLKGVDSTLKIQPAKLEDSAVYLCASSLGTGNYGYTFGSGTRLTVV.

The V gene is TRBV28, the J gene TRBJ2-3, with D perhaps matching TRBD1 (6 bases). CDR1 is MDHEN and CDR2 is SYDVKM in the germline V gene. This CDR3 has 14 amino acids. V lost 6 bases and J lost 3, with 13 bases in between. CDR3 sequence: CASRVTGSTDTQYF. Written as DNA, the CDR3 is TGTGCCAGCAGGGTCACAGGGTCAACAGATACGCAGTATTTT.

The gene calls are TRBV7-8 and TRBJ2-1; 12 nucleotides align to TRBD2. V lost 3 bases and J lost 3; bases outside the gene matches: 6. This CDR3 is built from 17 residues. Germline CDR1 SGHVS, CDR2 FQNEAQ. In DNA form, the CDR3 reads TGTGCCAGCAGCTTGGCTAGCGGGGGGGCCCTCTACAATGAGCAGTTCTTC. It specifies CASSLASGGALYNEQFF.

V and J are TRBV7-2 and TRBJ2-1, with D possibly TRBD1 on 7 matching bases. CDR1 is SGHTA, CDR2 FQGNSA, per germline. CDR3 length equals 15 residues. Deletions cut 2 bases from V and 7 bases from J, with 15 bases between. DNA for the CDR3: TGTGCCAGCAGCTTATCAACTCCAGGGGGGAATGAGCAGTTCTTC. This translates into CASSLSTPGGNEQFF.

This clone was recorded only once. The chain employs TRBV28 and TRBJ1-4; weak D call: TRBD1 (5 bases). The germline V and J ends were trimmed by 5 bases and 0 bases, with 13 bases remaining between them. CDR3 length: 16 amino acids. Looked up from germline, CDR1 is MDHEN and CDR2 is SYDVKM. The CDR3 region has the DNA TGTGCCAGCAGTCTCCCGGGGGGAGCAACTAATGAAAAACTGTTTTTT. Translation: CASSLPGGATNEKLFF. Full variable domain (outside the CDR3, taken from reference TRBV28 and TRBJ1-4): DVKVTQSSRYLVKRTGEKVFLECVQDMDHENMFWYRQDPGLGLRLIYFSYDVKMKEKGDIPEGYSVSREKKERFSLILESASTNQTSMYLCASSLPGGATNEKLFFGSGTQLSVL.